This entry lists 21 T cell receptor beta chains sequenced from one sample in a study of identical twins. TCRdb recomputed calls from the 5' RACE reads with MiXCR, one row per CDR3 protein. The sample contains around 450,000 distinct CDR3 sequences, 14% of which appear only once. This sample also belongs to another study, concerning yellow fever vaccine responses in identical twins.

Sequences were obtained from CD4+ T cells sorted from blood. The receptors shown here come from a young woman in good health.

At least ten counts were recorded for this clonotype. CDR3: CAISTGPDGYTF. The CDR3 nucleotides are TGTGCCATCAGCACAGGTCCCGATGGCTACACCTTC. The chain links TRBV10-3 to TRBJ1-2; perhaps TRBD1 as D (5 bases). Per germline, CDR1 ENHRY and CDR2 SYGVKD. The CDR3 spans 12 residues. V was pared by 6 bases and J by 6 bases, with 11 bases between.

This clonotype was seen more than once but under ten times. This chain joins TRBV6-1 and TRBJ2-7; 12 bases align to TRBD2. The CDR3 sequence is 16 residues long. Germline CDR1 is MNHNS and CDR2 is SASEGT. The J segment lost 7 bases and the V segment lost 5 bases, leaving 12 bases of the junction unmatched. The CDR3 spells CASSTRTSGIFGEQYF. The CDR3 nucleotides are TGTGCCAGCAGTACCCGGACTAGCGGGATCTTCGGGGAGCAGTACTTC.

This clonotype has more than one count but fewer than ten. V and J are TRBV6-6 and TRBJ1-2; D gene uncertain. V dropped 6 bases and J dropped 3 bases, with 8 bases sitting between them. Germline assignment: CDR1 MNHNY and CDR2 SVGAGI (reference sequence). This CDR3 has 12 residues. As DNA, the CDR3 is TGTGCCAGCAGACAGACCGACTATGGCTACACCTTC. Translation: CASRQTDYGYTF.

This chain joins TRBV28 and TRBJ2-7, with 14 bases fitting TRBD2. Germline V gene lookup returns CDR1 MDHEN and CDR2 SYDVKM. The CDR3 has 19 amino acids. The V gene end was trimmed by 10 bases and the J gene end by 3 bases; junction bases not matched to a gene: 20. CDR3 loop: CATYFRLAGGPKYIYEQYF. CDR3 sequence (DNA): TGTGCCACCTATTTCCGACTAGCGGGAGGGCCTAAGTATATCTACGAGCAGTACTTC.

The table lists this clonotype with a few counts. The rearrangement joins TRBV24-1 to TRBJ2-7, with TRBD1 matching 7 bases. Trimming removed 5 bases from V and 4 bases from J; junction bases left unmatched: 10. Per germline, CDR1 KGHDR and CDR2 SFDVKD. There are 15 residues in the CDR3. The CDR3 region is CATSAPTGTVYEQYF. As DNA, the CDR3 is TGTGCCACCAGTGCCCCCACCGGGACAGTTTACGAGCAGTACTTC.

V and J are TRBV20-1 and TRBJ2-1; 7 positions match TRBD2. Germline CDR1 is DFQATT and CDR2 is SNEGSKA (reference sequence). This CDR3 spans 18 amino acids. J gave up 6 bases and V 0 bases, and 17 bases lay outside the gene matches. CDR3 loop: CSARDLAPISGTFNEQFF. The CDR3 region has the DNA TGCAGTGCTAGAGATCTCGCCCCAATAAGCGGGACCTTCAATGAGCAGTTCTTC.

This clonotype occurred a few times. CDR3 in DNA: TGTGCCAGCAGTGAAAATACAGGGGACCCCTACGAGCAGTACTTC. Amino acids: CASSENTGDPYEQYF. The rearrangement joins TRBV6-1 to TRBJ2-7, with 7 bases aligning to TRBD1. The germline gives CDR1 MNHNS, CDR2 SASEGT. The ends lost 2 bases at V and 2 bases at J; junction bases unmatched: 6. There are 15 residues in the CDR3.

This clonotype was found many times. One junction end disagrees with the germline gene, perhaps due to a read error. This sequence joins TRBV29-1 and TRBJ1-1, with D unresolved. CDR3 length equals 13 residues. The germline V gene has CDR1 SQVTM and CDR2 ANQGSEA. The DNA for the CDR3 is TGCAGCGCTGAACTCAGTTGGAACACTGAAGCTTTCTTT. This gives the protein CSAELSWNTEAFF.

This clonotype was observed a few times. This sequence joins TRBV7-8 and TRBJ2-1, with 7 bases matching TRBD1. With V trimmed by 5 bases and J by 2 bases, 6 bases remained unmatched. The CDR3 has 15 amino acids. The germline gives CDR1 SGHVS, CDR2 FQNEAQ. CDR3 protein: CASSPRQGTYNEQFF. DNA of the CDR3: TGTGCCAGCAGCCCTCGACAGGGTACCTACAATGAGCAGTTCTTC. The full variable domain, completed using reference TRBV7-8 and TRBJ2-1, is GAGVSQSPRYKVAKRGQDVALRCDPISGHVSLFWYQQALGQGPEFLTYFQNEAQLDKSGLPSDRFFAERPEGSVSTLKIQRTQQEDSAVYLCASSPRQGTYNEQFFGPGTRLTVL.

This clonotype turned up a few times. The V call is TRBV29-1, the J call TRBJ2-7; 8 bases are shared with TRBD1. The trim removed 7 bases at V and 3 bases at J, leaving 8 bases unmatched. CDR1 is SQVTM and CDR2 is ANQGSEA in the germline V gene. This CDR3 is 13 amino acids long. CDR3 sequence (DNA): TGCAGCGCCGCCGGACAGGGAGTCTACGAGCAGTACTTC. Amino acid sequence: CSAAGQGVYEQYF.

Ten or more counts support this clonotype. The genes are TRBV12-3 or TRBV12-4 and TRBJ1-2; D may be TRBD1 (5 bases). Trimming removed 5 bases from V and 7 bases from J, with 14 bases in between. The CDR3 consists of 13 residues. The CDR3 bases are TGTGCCAGCAGTCCCTTGGGGGTGAGTGGCTACACCTTC. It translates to CASSPLGVSGYTF.

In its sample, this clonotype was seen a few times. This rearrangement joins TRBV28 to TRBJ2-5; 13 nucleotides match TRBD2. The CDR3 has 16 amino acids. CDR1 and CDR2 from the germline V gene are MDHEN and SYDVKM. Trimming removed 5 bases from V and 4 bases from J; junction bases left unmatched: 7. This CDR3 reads CASSTKLAGGRETQYF. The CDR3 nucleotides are TGTGCCAGCAGTACTAAACTAGCGGGAGGGAGAGAGACCCAGTACTTC.

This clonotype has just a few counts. CDR3 in DNA: TGTGCCACCAGCAGAGCAATGGTGGGTGGAGGATCCTACGAGCAGTACTTC. Translation gives CATSRAMVGGGSYEQYF. The chain carries TRBV15 and TRBJ2-7, with D maybe TRBD2 (5 bases). V lost 1 base to trimming and J lost 1 base, with 17 bases between them. Germline values: CDR1 LNHNV, CDR2 YYDKDF (reference sequence). The CDR3 is 17 residues long.

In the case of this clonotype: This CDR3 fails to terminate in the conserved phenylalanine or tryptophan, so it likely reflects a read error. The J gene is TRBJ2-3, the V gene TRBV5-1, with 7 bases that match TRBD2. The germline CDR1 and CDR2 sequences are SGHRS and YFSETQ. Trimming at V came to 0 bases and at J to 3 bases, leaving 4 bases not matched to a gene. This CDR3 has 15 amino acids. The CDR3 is CASSLGGGVTDTQYL. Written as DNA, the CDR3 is TGCGCCAGCAGCTTGGGCGGGGGAGTGACAGATACGCAGTATCTT.

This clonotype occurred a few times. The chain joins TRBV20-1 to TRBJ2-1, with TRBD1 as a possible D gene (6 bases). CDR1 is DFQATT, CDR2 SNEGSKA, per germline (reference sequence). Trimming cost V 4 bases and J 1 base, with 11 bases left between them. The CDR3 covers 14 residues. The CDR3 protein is CSANLGQSYNEQFF. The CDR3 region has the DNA TGCAGTGCTAATCTAGGACAGTCCTACAATGAGCAGTTCTTC.

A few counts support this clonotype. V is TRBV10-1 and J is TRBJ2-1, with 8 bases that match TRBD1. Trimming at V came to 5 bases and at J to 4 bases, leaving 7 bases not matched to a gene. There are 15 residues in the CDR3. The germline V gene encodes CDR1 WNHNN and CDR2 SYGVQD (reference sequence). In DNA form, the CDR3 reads TGCGCCAGCAGTAGAGACAGGGGAGCTTACAATGAGCAGTTCTTC. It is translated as CASSRDRGAYNEQFF.

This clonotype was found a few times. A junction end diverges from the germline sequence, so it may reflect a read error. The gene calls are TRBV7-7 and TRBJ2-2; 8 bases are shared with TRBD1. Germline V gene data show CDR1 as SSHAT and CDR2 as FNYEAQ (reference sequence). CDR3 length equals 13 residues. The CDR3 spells CASSLDRAGELFF. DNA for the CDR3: TGTGCTAGCAGCTTGGACAGGGCCGGGGAGCTGTTTTTT.

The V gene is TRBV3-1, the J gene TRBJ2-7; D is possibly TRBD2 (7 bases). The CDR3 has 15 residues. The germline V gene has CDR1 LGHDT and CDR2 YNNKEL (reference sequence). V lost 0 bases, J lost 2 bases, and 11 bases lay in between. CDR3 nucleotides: TGTGCCAGCAGCCAAGATGCGGGGGCCCCCTACGAGCAGTACTTC. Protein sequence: CASSQDAGAPYEQYF.

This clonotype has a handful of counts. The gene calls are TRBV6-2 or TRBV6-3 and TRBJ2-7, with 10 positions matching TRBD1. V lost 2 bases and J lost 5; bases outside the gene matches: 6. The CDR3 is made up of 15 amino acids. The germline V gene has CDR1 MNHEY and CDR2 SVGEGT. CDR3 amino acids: CASSYIRTGGHEQYF. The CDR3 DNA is TGTGCCAGCAGTTACATCCGGACAGGGGGGCACGAGCAGTACTTC.

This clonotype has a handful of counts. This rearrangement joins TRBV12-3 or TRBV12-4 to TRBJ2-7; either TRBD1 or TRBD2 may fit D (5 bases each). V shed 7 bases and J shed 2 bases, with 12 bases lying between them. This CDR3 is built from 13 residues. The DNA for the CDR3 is TGTGCCAGCACGGGACGGGCAACCTACGAGCAGTACTTC. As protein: CASTGRATYEQYF.

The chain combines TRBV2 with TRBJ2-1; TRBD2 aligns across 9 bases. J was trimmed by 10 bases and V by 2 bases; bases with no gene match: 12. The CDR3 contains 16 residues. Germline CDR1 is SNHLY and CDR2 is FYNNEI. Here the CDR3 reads CASSEPPGLANGEQFF. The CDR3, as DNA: TGTGCCAGCAGTGAACCCCCCGGACTAGCGAACGGAGAGCAGTTCTTC.